This TCR beta chain emerged from a study of human thymus T cells. TCRdb's table, derived via immunoSEQ multiplex PCR, lists solely in-frame clones and lacks some. Among some 40,000 clones listed, 94% were seen once. The receptor was derived from a boy younger than two with a congenital heart defect but otherwise immunologically healthy. Sequenced material: blood.

CDR3 bases: TGTGCCAGCAGTTTCGGTGGAGGGGGTGGTAACTATGGCTACACCTTC. It is translated as CASSFGGGGGNYGYTF. The gene calls are TRBV28 and TRBJ1-2; possible D gene TRBD1, 6 bases. This CDR3 has 16 residues. Trimming shortened V by 3 bases and J by 1 base, and 15 bases separated the two germline ends. In germline, CDR1 is MDHEN, CDR2 SYDVKM.